What follows describes a single T cell receptor beta chain. Its antigen is as yet unknown. TCRdb keeps only in-frame clones here, not all; method: immunoSEQ multiplex PCR. In the table there are about 28,000 clones, roughly 79% of which are singletons. These data come from a study of OX40 agonist ivuxolimab in advanced cancers. General observations from the study: Both blood CD4+ and CD8+ T cells showed clonal growth by week 6 at 0.1 to 3.0 mg/kg. In the expanded peripheral T cells, antigen specificity was never determined.

With V trimmed by 7 bases and J by 10 bases, 11 bases remained unmatched. The germline V gene has CDR1 MNHNS and CDR2 SASEGT. The CDR3 extends over 15 amino acids. V gene TRBV6-1 combines with J gene TRBJ1-6; 9 positions match TRBD1. The sequences come from CD4+ or CD8+ T cells sorted from blood, collected in a trial of the OX40 agonist ivuxolimab. The source of this sequence is an adult with an advanced solid tumor such as melanoma, head and neck, liver or kidney cancer. The CDR3 is CASNPETGGQSPLHF. The CDR3 region has the DNA TGTGCCAGCAACCCAGAGACAGGGGGTCAATCACCCCTCCACTTT.